The 12 T cell receptor beta chains below were found in one sample sequenced in a study of blood T cell repertoires in COVID-19. The table came from immunoSEQ multiplex PCR; TCRdb's copy has only in-frame clones and leaves some out. The sample lists approximately 240,000 clones, around four fifths occurring once. The sequencing sample was made of peripheral blood. The receptors were gathered from a woman aged 55 to 70 who had recovered from COVID-19.

This clone was found a few times. The V call is TRBV21-1, the J call TRBJ1-1. TRBV21-1 is annotated as a pseudogene. CDR3 size: 13 residues. CDR3 in amino acids: CASSKRRQIEAFF. The CDR3 bases are TGTGCCAGCAGCAAGCGGAGGCAGATTGAAGCTTTCTTT.

This clone was observed a few times. The J gene is TRBJ1-1, the V gene TRBV19; D remains ambiguous. Trimming removed 3 bases at V and 4 bases at J, with 6 bases between. There are 12 residues in the CDR3. Germline V gives CDR1 LNHDA, CDR2 SQIVND (reference sequence). The CDR3 nucleotides are TGTGCCAGTAGTATCATCCCCACTGAAGCTTTCTTT. Translating it yields CASSIIPTEAFF.

This clone was seen only a few times. The chain joins TRBV5-4 to TRBJ1-1; 7 nucleotides agree with TRBD1. V lost 5 bases, J lost 9 bases, and 13 bases stayed unmatched. The CDR3 runs 14 residues. Germline V gene data show CDR1 as SGHNT and CDR2 as YYREEE (reference sequence). The DNA for the CDR3 is TGTGCCAGCAGAACTGATACAGGGGCCACCAAAGCTTTCTTT. It specifies CASRTDTGATKAFF.

The V and J genes are TRBV18 and TRBJ2-2, with D possibly TRBD1 on 6 matching bases. Germline V gives CDR1 KGHSH, CDR2 LQKENI. The CDR3 is 16 amino acids. V dropped 0 bases and J dropped 0 bases, with 8 bases sitting between them. CDR3 loop: CASSPPGHANTGELFF. Written as DNA, the CDR3 is TGTGCCAGCTCACCACCGGGACACGCGAACACCGGGGAGCTGTTTTTT.

CDR3 in DNA: TGTGCCAGCAGCAAAGGAGTACTAGCGGGGACAGATACGCAGTATTTT. It is translated as CASSKGVLAGTDTQYF. The chain is built from TRBV21-1 and TRBJ2-3; the D call of TRBD2 is as the table states it, not checked on the DNA. TRBV21-1 constitutes a pseudogene. The CDR3 is 16 residues long.

The chain employs TRBV19 and TRBJ2-5; 15 positions agree with TRBD2. The CDR3 covers 17 residues. Trimming removed 6 bases from V and 5 bases from J; junction bases left unmatched: 10. Germline CDR1 LNHDA, CDR2 SQIVND (reference sequence). CDR3 nucleotide sequence: TGTGCCAGTAGGGGGGGACTAGCGGGGGGCCCTGGGGAGACCCAGTACTTC. Translated: CASRGGLAGGPGETQYF. Full variable domain (rest looked up from reference TRBV19 and TRBJ2-5): DGGITQSPKYLFRKEGQNVTLSCEQNLNHDAMYWYRQDPGQGLRLIYYSQIVNDFQKGDIAEGYSVSREKKESFPLTVTSAQKNPTAFYLCASRGGLAGGPGETQYFGPGTRLLVL.

V gene TRBV9 combines with J gene TRBJ2-2; weak D call: TRBD2 (5 bases). Trimming cost V 0 bases and J 7 bases, with 10 bases left between them. CDR3 size: 14 residues. Per the germline V gene, CDR1 is SGDLS and CDR2 is YYNGEE. Here the CDR3 reads CASSVAGGFGELFF. The DNA for the CDR3 is TGTGCCAGCAGCGTAGCTGGAGGCTTCGGGGAGCTGTTTTTT.

V is TRBV19 and J is TRBJ2-5; TRBD2 aligns across 8 bases. In germline, CDR1 is LNHDA, CDR2 SQIVND (reference sequence). The V gene end was trimmed by 6 bases and the J gene end by 5 bases; junction bases not matched to a gene: 11. The CDR3 sequence is 15 residues long. The CDR3 is CASSSLRGGGETQYF. The CDR3, as DNA: TGTGCCAGTAGCAGCCTAAGGGGCGGGGGGGAGACCCAGTACTTC.

The chain joins TRBV12-5 to TRBJ1-2, with D possibly being TRBD1 (6 bases). This CDR3 has 17 amino acids. Germline V gives CDR1 LGHNT, CDR2 FRNRAP. V lost 1 base, J lost 4 bases, and 19 bases lay in between. The CDR3 loop reads CASGLATGGRGSYGYTF. The CDR3 nucleotides read TGTGCTAGTGGTTTGGCCACCGGGGGGCGCGGTAGCTATGGCTACACCTTC.

This clone was observed once. This chain connects TRBV29-1 to TRBJ1-2, with 9 bases matching TRBD1. CDR1 SQVTM and CDR2 ANQGSEA come from the germline V gene. The V gene end was trimmed by 2 bases and the J gene end by 7 bases; junction bases not matched to a gene: 11. The CDR3 runs to 15 residues. The CDR3 region is CSVESLGTGSGGYTF. The CDR3 region has the DNA TGCAGCGTTGAAAGTCTCGGGACAGGGAGTGGTGGCTACACCTTC.

The genes are TRBV7-2 and TRBJ2-5, with 9 bases fitting TRBD2. The CDR3 totals 17 residues. The V and J ends lost 5 bases and 5 bases, in that order; junction bases with no gene match: 15. Germline loops: CDR1 SGHTA, CDR2 FQGNSA. The CDR3, as DNA: TGTGCCAGCAGCCCACAGCGGGGGGCGGCCCCTCGTGAGACCCAGTACTTC. This gives the protein CASSPQRGAAPRETQYF.

The V and J genes are TRBV6-4 and TRBJ1-1; 7 nucleotides align to TRBD1. Germline loops: CDR1 MRHNA, CDR2 SNTAGT. The CDR3 length is 16 residues. The ends lost 2 bases at V and 10 bases at J; junction bases unmatched: 16. CDR3 amino acids: CASSDGRGQFLRGAFF. CDR3 in DNA: TGTGCCAGCAGTGACGGACGGGGACAGTTCCTTAGAGGAGCTTTCTTT.